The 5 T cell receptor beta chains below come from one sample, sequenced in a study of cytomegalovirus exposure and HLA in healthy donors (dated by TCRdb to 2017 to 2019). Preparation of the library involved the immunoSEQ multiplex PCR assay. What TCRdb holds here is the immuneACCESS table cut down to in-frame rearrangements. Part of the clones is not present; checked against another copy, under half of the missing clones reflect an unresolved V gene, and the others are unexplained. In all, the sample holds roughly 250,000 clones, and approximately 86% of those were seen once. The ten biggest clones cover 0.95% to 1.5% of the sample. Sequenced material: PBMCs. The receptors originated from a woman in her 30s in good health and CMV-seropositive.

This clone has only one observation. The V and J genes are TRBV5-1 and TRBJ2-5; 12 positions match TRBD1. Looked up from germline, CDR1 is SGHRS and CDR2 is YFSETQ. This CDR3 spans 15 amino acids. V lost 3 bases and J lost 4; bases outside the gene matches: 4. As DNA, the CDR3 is TGCGCCAGCAGCTGGGACAGGGGGCAAGGAGAGACCCAGTACTTC. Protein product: CASSWDRGQGETQYF. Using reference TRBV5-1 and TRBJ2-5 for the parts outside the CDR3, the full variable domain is KAGVTQTPRYLIKTRGQQVTLSCSPISGHRSVSWYQQTPGQGLQFLFEYFSETQRNKGNFPGRFSGRQFSNSRSEMNVSTLELGDSALYLCASSWDRGQGETQYFGPGTRLLVL.

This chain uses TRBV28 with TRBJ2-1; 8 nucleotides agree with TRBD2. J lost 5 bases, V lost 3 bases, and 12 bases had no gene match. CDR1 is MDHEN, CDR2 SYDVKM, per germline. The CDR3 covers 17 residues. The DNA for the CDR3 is TGTGCCAGCAGTTTTTCGCTCGTTAGCGGGGTTGACAATGAGCAGTTCTTC. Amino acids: CASSFSLVSGVDNEQFF.

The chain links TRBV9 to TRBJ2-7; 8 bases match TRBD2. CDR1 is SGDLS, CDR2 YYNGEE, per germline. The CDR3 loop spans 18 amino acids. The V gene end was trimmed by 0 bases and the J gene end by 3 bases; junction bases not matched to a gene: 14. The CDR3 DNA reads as TGTGCCAGCAGCGTAGGGCCCTACCGGGAGGGCCATCGCTACGAGCAGTACTTC. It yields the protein CASSVGPYREGHRYEQYF. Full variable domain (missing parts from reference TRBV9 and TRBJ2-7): DSGVTQTPKHLITATGQRVTLRCSPRSGDLSVYWYQQSLDQGLQFLIQYYNGEERAKGNILERFSAQQFPDLHSELNLSSLELGDSALYFCASSVGPYREGHRYEQYFGPGTRLTVT.

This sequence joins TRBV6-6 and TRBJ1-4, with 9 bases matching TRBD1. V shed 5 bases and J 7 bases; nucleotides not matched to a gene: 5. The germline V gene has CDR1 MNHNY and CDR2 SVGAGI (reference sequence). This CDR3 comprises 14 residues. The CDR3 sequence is CASSTGQGFEKLFF. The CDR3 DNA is TGTGCCAGCAGTACGGGACAGGGTTTTGAAAAACTGTTTTTT.

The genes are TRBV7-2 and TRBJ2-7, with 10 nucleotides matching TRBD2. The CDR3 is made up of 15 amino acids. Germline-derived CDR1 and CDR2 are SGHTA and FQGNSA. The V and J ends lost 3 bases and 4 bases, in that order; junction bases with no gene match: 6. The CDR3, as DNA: TGTGCCAGCAGCTTTCCGGGACTAGCGACATACGAGCAGTACTTC. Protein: CASSFPGLATYEQYF.